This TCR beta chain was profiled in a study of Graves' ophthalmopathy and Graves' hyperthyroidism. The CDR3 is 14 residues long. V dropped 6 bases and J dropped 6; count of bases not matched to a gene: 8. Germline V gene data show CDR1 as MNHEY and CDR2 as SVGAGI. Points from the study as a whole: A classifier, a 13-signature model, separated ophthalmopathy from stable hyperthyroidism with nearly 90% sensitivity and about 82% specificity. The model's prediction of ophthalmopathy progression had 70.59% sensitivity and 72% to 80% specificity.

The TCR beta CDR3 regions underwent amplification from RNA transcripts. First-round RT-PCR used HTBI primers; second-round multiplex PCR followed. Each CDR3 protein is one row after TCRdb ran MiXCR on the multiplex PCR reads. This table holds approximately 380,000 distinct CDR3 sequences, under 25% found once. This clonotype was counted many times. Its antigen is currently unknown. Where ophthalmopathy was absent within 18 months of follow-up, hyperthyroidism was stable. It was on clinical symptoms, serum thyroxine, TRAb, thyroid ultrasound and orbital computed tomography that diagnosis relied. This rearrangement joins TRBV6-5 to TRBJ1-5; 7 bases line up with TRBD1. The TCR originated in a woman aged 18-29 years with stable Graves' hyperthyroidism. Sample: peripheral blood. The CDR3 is CASSVDRVGQPQHF. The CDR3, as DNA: TGTGCCAGCAGCGTCGACAGGGTCGGTCAGCCCCAGCATTTT.